A single sample gave rise to the 21 T cell receptor beta chains below, sequenced in a study of Graves' ophthalmopathy and Graves' hyperthyroidism. The authors amplified TCR beta CDR3 regions from RNA transcripts. Second-round multiplex PCR came after first-round RT-PCR with HTBI primers. MiXCR was run by TCRdb on the multiplex PCR reads, yielding one entry per CDR3 protein. The sample lists over 450,000 distinct CDR3 sequences, under 15% occurring once. Sequenced sample: blood. Receptors were obtained from a woman in her 30s with Graves' ophthalmopathy.

This clonotype was observed a handful of times. The chain joins TRBV28 to TRBJ2-5; a possible D gene is TRBD2 (6 bases). The germline V gene encodes CDR1 MDHEN and CDR2 SYDVKM. V lost 1 base, J lost 5 bases, and 17 bases lay in between. The CDR3 is 16 residues long. The DNA for the CDR3 is TGTGCCAGCAGTTTATTCGAGGGGCGGGGTCTGGAGACCCAGTACTTC. Protein: CASSLFEGRGLETQYF.

This clonotype came up many times. The chain carries TRBV7-2 and TRBJ2-5; 13 nucleotides line up with TRBD2. V gave up 5 bases and J gave up 3 bases; unmatched junction bases: 3. The germline CDR1 and CDR2 sequences are SGHTA and FQGNSA. The CDR3 length is 15 residues. The CDR3 DNA sequence: TGTGCCAGCAGCATCGGACTAGCGGGGGAAGAGACCCAGTACTTC. Protein: CASSIGLAGEETQYF.

Many counts were recorded for this clonotype. This chain uses TRBV6-1 with TRBJ2-7; D might be TRBD2 (5 bases). Trimming shortened V by 6 bases and J by 1 base, and 10 bases separated the two germline ends. Looked up from germline, CDR1 is MNHNS and CDR2 is SASEGT. The length of the CDR3 is 13 residues. In DNA, the CDR3 is TGTGCCAGCAGAGAGGGTAGATCCTACGAGCAGTACTTC. Translated, it gives CASREGRSYEQYF.

This clonotype was counted many times. The gene calls are TRBV19 and TRBJ1-2; unclear D gene. Germline assignment: CDR1 LNHDA and CDR2 SQIVND (reference sequence). This CDR3 spans 13 amino acids. Trimming took off 9 bases at V and 5 bases at J, with 16 bases between the two ends. The CDR3 bases are TGTGCCAGCAAGGGAGGAACGGCTTATGGCTACACCTTC. Translation: CASKGGTAYGYTF.

This clonotype was seen only a few times. This sequence joins TRBV7-7 and TRBJ2-2; 14 positions agree with TRBD2. The CDR3 length is 15 residues. CDR1 and CDR2 (germline): SSHAT, FNYEAQ (reference sequence). CDR3 region: CASGRTSGGTGELFF. Written as DNA, the CDR3 is TGTGCTAGCGGGAGGACTAGCGGGGGGACCGGGGAGCTGTTTTTT.

This clonotype was counted many times. The V gene is TRBV28, the J gene TRBJ2-5; D is unresolved. The CDR3 sequence is 13 residues long. V was cut by 5 bases and J by 8 bases, with 15 bases left in between. Germline V CDR1 and CDR2: MDHEN, SYDVKM. The CDR3 coding sequence is TGTGCCAGCAGTCCCCGGACCCCACCAACCCAGTACTTC. This sequence encodes CASSPRTPPTQYF. The whole variable domain, remainder taken from reference TRBV28 and TRBJ2-5, is DVKVTQSSRYLVKRTGEKVFLECVQDMDHENMFWYRQDPGLGLRLIYFSYDVKMKEKGDIPEGYSVSREKKERFSLILESASTNQTSMYLCASSPRTPPTQYFGPGTRLLVL.

This clonotype was picked up many times. This chain links TRBV6-1 with TRBJ1-5; D gene unclear. Trimming stripped 8 bases from V and 2 bases from J, with 10 bases between. CDR1 MNHNS and CDR2 SASEGT come from the germline V gene. This CDR3 is built from 13 residues. CDR3 region: CASGYFGNQPQHF. CDR3 nucleotides: TGTGCCAGCGGGTATTTCGGCAATCAGCCCCAGCATTTT.

This clonotype was counted many times. The rearrangement uses TRBV12-3 or TRBV12-4 and TRBJ2-5, with D tentatively TRBD1 (6 bases). The germline V and J ends were trimmed by 0 bases and 3 bases, with 8 bases remaining between them. This CDR3 has 14 residues. In DNA form, the CDR3 reads TGTGCCAGCAGTTTAGCGCCAGGGGAAGAGACCCAGTACTTC. It codes for CASSLAPGEETQYF.

The chain combines TRBV7-3 with TRBJ2-5, with D maybe TRBD2 (6 bases). Germline CDR1 and CDR2: SGHTA and FQGTGA. The V and J ends lost 1 base and 5 bases respectively, with 14 bases between them. The CDR3 contains 15 residues. The CDR3 spells CASSLISGRGETQYF. The CDR3 coding sequence is TGTGCCAGCAGCTTAATTAGCGGACGGGGTGAGACCCAGTACTTC. Combining the CDR3 with reference TRBV7-3 and TRBJ2-5 gives the whole variable domain GAGVSQTPSNKVTEKGKYVELRCDPISGHTALYWYRQSLGQGPEFLIYFQGTGAADDSGLPNDRFFAVRPEGSVSTLKIQRTERGDSAVYLCASSLISGRGETQYFGPGTRLLVL.

Here the CDR3 reads CASMQRHQETQYF. The CDR3 DNA reads TGTGCCAGCATGCAGCGGCACCAAGAGACCCAGTACTTC. This chain uses TRBV12-3 or TRBV12-4 with TRBJ2-5, with D perhaps TRBD2 (5 bases). The CDR3 has 13 residues. Trimming cost V 7 bases and J 0 bases, with 9 bases left between them.

V usage is TRBV6-5 and J usage is TRBJ2-5; 14 bases agree with TRBD2. This CDR3 comprises 16 residues. Unmatched junction bases numbered 4, after V lost 3 bases and J lost 4 bases. CDR1 and CDR2 from the germline V gene are MNHEY and SVGAGI. CDR3 sequence: CASSYSGTSGGETQYF. The CDR3 DNA reads as TGTGCCAGCAGTTATTCCGGGACTAGCGGGGGAGAGACCCAGTACTTC.

This clonotype was picked up a small number of times. This rearrangement joins TRBV20-1 to TRBJ2-4; D not certain. CDR1 is DFQATT, CDR2 SNEGSKA, per germline (reference sequence). The CDR3 totals 13 residues. Trimming cost V 4 bases and J 6 bases, with 13 bases left between them. CDR3 residues: CSAIEGKANIQYF. The DNA of the CDR3 is TGCAGTGCTATCGAAGGGAAGGCAAACATTCAGTACTTC.

In this sample, this clonotype turned up many times. The rearrangement joins TRBV7-3 to TRBJ2-7; tentative D call: TRBD1 (6 bases). V dropped 5 bases and J dropped 3 bases, with 11 bases sitting between them. The germline gives CDR1 SGHTA, CDR2 FQGTGA. This CDR3 region has 13 residues. In DNA, the CDR3 is TGTGCCAGCAGCATGGGACACCTCTACGAGCAGTACTTC. Translation gives CASSMGHLYEQYF.

This clonotype was recorded at least ten times. In DNA, the CDR3 is TGTGCCAGCAGTAATCGTGCAACGAACACCGGGGAGCTGTTTTTT. Its translation is CASSNRATNTGELFF. The V gene is TRBV2, the J gene TRBJ2-2; D call uncertain. The CDR3 length is 15 residues. CDR1 is SNHLY, CDR2 FYNNEI, per germline. V lost 5 bases to trimming and J lost 0 bases, with 10 bases between them.

This clonotype was observed at least ten times. The chain links TRBV2 to TRBJ2-7; no reliable D call. V dropped 3 bases and J dropped 4 bases, with 13 bases sitting between them. Germline V gene lookup returns CDR1 SNHLY and CDR2 FYNNEI. This CDR3 comprises 14 residues. The CDR3 DNA sequence: TGTGCCAGCAGTGAGAGATGGCGGATATACGAGCAGTACTTC. Translation: CASSERWRIYEQYF.

In its sample, this clonotype was seen many times. This sequence joins TRBV27 and TRBJ1-1, with a tentative D call TRBD1 (5 bases). Trimming took 6 bases from V and 7 from J, leaving 15 bases between them. CDR1 is MNHEY, CDR2 SMNVEV, per germline (reference sequence). The CDR3 loop spans 13 amino acids. The CDR3 here is CASRPIGHFEAFF. In nucleotides, the CDR3 is TGTGCCAGCAGGCCTATCGGACACTTTGAAGCTTTCTTT.

The rearrangement joins TRBV20-1 to TRBJ2-7; D remains ambiguous. This CDR3 is built from 13 residues. The ends were cut back, 3 bases at V and 1 base at J, with 10 bases in the middle. The germline gives CDR1 DFQATT, CDR2 SNEGSKA (reference sequence). The CDR3 DNA sequence: TGCAGTGCTAGGCTAGAGGAATCCTACGAGCAGTACTTC. It codes for CSARLEESYEQYF.

The chain uses TRBV12-3 or TRBV12-4 and TRBJ2-5; 9 bases line up with TRBD2. This CDR3 contains 19 residues. Losses at the gene ends were 0 bases for V and 4 bases for J; bases not matched to a gene: 15. The CDR3 coding sequence is TGTGCCAGCAGTTTAGCGCGGCGGGGGGGCCTTAGGGCACGAGAGACCCAGTACTTC. Translation gives CASSLARRGGLRARETQYF.

CDR3 protein: CASSLGHLRQNTGELFF. The CDR3 DNA sequence: TGCGCCAGCAGCTTGGGCCACCTTCGACAAAACACCGGGGAGCTGTTTTTT. The chain links TRBV5-1 to TRBJ2-2, with D unresolved. Germline assignment: CDR1 SGHRS and CDR2 YFSETQ. Between the trimmed V and J ends, which lost 0 bases and 2 bases, there was a span of 14 bases. This CDR3 contains 17 residues.

This clonotype was picked up many times. The genes are TRBV10-3 and TRBJ1-1; the match to TRBD1 covers 9 bases. The ends lost 4 bases at V and 3 bases at J; junction bases unmatched: 9. The germline V gene encodes CDR1 ENHRY and CDR2 SYGVKD. The CDR3 is made up of 16 amino acids. The CDR3 sequence: CAISGRTGVLHTEAFF. The CDR3 DNA is TGTGCCATCAGTGGAAGGACAGGGGTTCTACACACTGAAGCTTTCTTT.

V gene TRBV9 combines with J gene TRBJ2-2; possible D gene TRBD2, 6 bases. The germline V and J ends were trimmed by 0 bases and 7 bases, with 10 bases remaining between them. The CDR3 is made up of 14 amino acids. The V gene's germline CDR1 is SGDLS and CDR2 YYNGEE. CDR3 in DNA: TGTGCCAGCAGCGTAGTACTAGCCGGCGGGGAGCTGTTTTTT. Its protein product is CASSVVLAGGELFF.